This entry lists 17 T cell receptor beta chains sequenced from one sample in a study of cytomegalovirus exposure and HLA in healthy donors. Researchers ran the PCR with 60 Vbeta and 13 Jbeta primers. Assay: immunoSEQ multiplex PCR; the TCRdb copy retains only in-frame clones and omits some. Seen here are 200,000 to 250,000 clones, around 77% observed once, and the top ten hold about 2.7%. Sample: PBMCs. These receptors were collected from a woman in her 30s in good health and CMV-seronegative.

The CDR3 DNA reads TGTGCCAGTAGTACCCCTGGGCGGACAGGTAATCAGCCCCAGCATTTT. The encoded protein is CASSTPGRTGNQPQHF. The chain is built from TRBV19 and TRBJ1-5; TRBD1 matches 7 bases. The CDR3 sequence is 16 residues long. V dropped 4 bases and J dropped 4; count of bases not matched to a gene: 10. Germline V lookup: CDR1 LNHDA, CDR2 SQIVND (reference sequence).

This clone was detected only once. The DNA for the CDR3 is TGTGCCAGCAGTTTATCTGCGGGAGGTTCACAAGAGACCCAGTACTTC. Amino acids: CASSLSAGGSQETQYF. The chain is built from TRBV28 and TRBJ2-5, with 8 positions matching TRBD2. The junction had 6 bases not matched to a gene; V was cut back by 1 base and J by 2 bases. From germline, CDR1 is MDHEN and CDR2 SYDVKM. CDR3 length: 16 residues.

The chain joins TRBV28 to TRBJ2-5; a possible D gene is TRBD1 (5 bases). The germline V gene has CDR1 MDHEN and CDR2 SYDVKM. The length of the CDR3 is 15 residues. Trimming took 3 bases from V and 5 from J, leaving 16 bases between them. CDR3 sequence (DNA): TGTGCCAGCAGTTTTGCCCAGGGATTACAGGAGACCCAGTACTTC. Its protein is CASSFAQGLQETQYF. The full variable domain, rest sourced from reference TRBV28 and TRBJ2-5, is DVKVTQSSRYLVKRTGEKVFLECVQDMDHENMFWYRQDPGLGLRLIYFSYDVKMKEKGDIPEGYSVSREKKERFSLILESASTNQTSMYLCASSFAQGLQETQYFGPGTRLLVL.

The chain joins TRBV7-2 to TRBJ2-7; a possible D gene is TRBD2 (6 bases). The CDR3 is 13 amino acids. Germline CDR1 is SGHTA and CDR2 is FQGNSA. The V and J ends lost 3 bases and 1 base respectively, with 7 bases between them. In DNA, the CDR3 is TGTGCCAGCAGCTTTAGCGGATCCTACGAGCAGTACTTC. Encoded protein: CASSFSGSYEQYF.

Notes on this clone: Within the sample, other DNA sequences also encode this same CDR3. The chain employs TRBV5-1 and TRBJ2-5; 8 bases agree with TRBD2. Germline V gives CDR1 SGHRS, CDR2 YFSETQ. After removal of 5 bases from V and 5 bases from J, the junction contained 5 bases not matched to a gene. This CDR3 comprises 13 residues. CDR3 nucleotides: TGCGCCAGCAGTTCACCGGGGGGGGAGACCCAGTACTTC. Translating gives CASSSPGGETQYF.

V gene TRBV27 combines with J gene TRBJ2-1, with TRBD2 matching 8 bases. The CDR3 covers 14 residues. V lost 2 bases to trimming and J lost 7 bases; unmatched junction nucleotides: 4. CDR1 MNHEY and CDR2 SMNVEV come from the germline V gene (reference sequence). The CDR3 loop is CASSLRGGRNEQFF. The DNA for the CDR3 is TGTGCCAGCAGTTTACGGGGGGGGCGAAATGAGCAGTTCTTC.

This chain joins TRBV11-2 and TRBJ2-1, with 9 positions matching TRBD1. Germline assignment: CDR1 SGHAT and CDR2 FQNNGV. Trimming took 1 base from V and 6 from J; bases not matched to a gene: 1. The CDR3 has 14 residues. The CDR3 region is CASSLGTGANEQFF. The CDR3, as DNA: TGTGCCAGCAGCTTAGGGACAGGGGCCAATGAGCAGTTCTTC.

This chain connects TRBV6-4 to TRBJ2-4; 8 nucleotides line up with TRBD1. Per the germline V gene, CDR1 is MRHNA and CDR2 is SNTAGT. Trimming cost V 0 bases and J 8 bases; bases outside gene matches: 0. The CDR3 has 13 amino acids. In nucleotides, the CDR3 is TGTGCCAGCAGTGACTCGGACAGGGACATTCAGTACTTC. Its translation is CASSDSDRDIQYF.

This clone was seen only once. V gene TRBV9 combines with J gene TRBJ1-2; weak D call: TRBD1 (6 bases). V shed 4 bases and J shed 4 bases, with 20 bases lying between them. From germline, CDR1 is SGDLS and CDR2 YYNGEE. The CDR3 runs 16 residues. The CDR3 sequence: CASSLGRVTQGYGYTF. CDR3 DNA sequence: TGTGCCAGCAGCCTAGGCCGGGTGACACAGGGCTATGGCTACACCTTC.

The J gene is TRBJ1-2, the V gene TRBV6-1; possibly TRBD1 for D (6 bases). Germline V lookup: CDR1 MNHNS, CDR2 SASEGT. This CDR3 is 13 amino acids long. With 7 bases removed from V and 8 bases from J, the gap between germline ends came to 17 bases. The CDR3 DNA follows: TGTGCCAGCACCTACGGACAGCTACAGGGCTACACCTTC. It codes for CASTYGQLQGYTF.

The chain combines TRBV6-5 with TRBJ2-7; 11 nucleotides align to TRBD1. The CDR3 has 15 residues. Per germline, CDR1 MNHEY and CDR2 SVGAGI. The junction had 14 bases not matched to a gene; V was cut back by 10 bases and J by 6 bases. This CDR3 reads CATRGLGTGGGEQYF. The CDR3 coding sequence is TGTGCCACCAGGGGGCTCGGGACAGGGGGTGGCGAGCAGTACTTC.

The CDR3 reads CASSTPGQSYEQYF. For the CDR3, the DNA is TGTGCCAGCAGTACACCGGGACAGTCCTACGAGCAGTACTTC. This chain connects TRBV28 to TRBJ2-7; the match to TRBD1 covers 7 bases. This CDR3 region has 14 residues. Germline CDR1 MDHEN, CDR2 SYDVKM. J gave up 1 base and V 5 bases, and 5 bases lay outside the gene matches.

This clone has more than one count but fewer than ten. The genes are TRBV5-1 and TRBJ1-5, with 9 bases aligning to TRBD1. The V and J ends lost 5 bases and 7 bases, in that order; junction bases with no gene match: 10. The CDR3 loop spans 15 amino acids. Germline-derived CDR1 and CDR2 are SGHRS and YFSETQ. The CDR3 region is CASSSGTGSQQPQHF. The CDR3 nucleotides read TGCGCCAGCAGTTCCGGGACAGGGAGCCAACAGCCCCAGCATTTT.

The CDR3 spells CASRAMGQGGTEAFF. In DNA form, the CDR3 reads TGTGCCAGCAGAGCAATGGGACAGGGAGGCACTGAAGCTTTCTTT. This sequence joins TRBV7-9 and TRBJ1-1, with TRBD1 matching 9 bases. This CDR3 has 15 amino acids. V was pared by 6 bases and J by 4 bases, with 9 bases of the junction left unmatched. CDR1 SEHNR and CDR2 FQNEAQ come from the germline V gene (reference sequence).

The chain recombines TRBV18 with TRBJ1-1; 10 bases match TRBD1. J gave up 11 bases and V 2 bases, and 8 bases lay outside the gene matches. The germline V gene has CDR1 KGHSH and CDR2 LQKENI. There are 14 residues in the CDR3. This CDR3 reads CASSPIGDRGPAFF. The CDR3 nucleotides read TGTGCCAGCTCACCAATCGGGGACAGGGGCCCGGCTTTCTTT.

The chain carries TRBV5-6 and TRBJ2-3; 8 bases match TRBD2. The ends lost 4 bases at V and 10 bases at J; junction bases unmatched: 8. Per germline, CDR1 SGHDT and CDR2 YYEEEE. The CDR3 covers 13 residues. CDR3 sequence reads: CASSVGGGGPQYF. The CDR3 coding sequence is TGTGCCAGCAGCGTGGGTGGCGGGGGGCCGCAGTATTTT.

The CDR3 DNA sequence: TGCGCCAGCAGCTTGTTCTTAGCGGGGGGCACAGATACGCAGTATTTT. The encoded protein is CASSLFLAGGTDTQYF. The chain couples TRBV5-1 to TRBJ2-3; 9 positions agree with TRBD2. With V trimmed by 1 base and J by 1 base, 4 bases remained unmatched. CDR3 length: 16 residues. The V gene's germline CDR1 is SGHRS and CDR2 YFSETQ.